These 15 T cell receptor beta chains originate from one sample sequenced in a study of Tregs in tolerant kidney transplant recipients. The nonmyeloablative bone marrow transplants came from related graft donors, with transient mixed chimerism. The repertoire was sequenced with immunoSEQ multiplex PCR; TCRdb's copy has only in-frame clones and lacks some. In total, the table holds about 6,300 clones. Sequencing used CD4+ T cells from blood (PBMCs), obtained 6 months after the transplant. These receptors all come from a human patient who received a combined kidney and bone marrow transplant. The graft donor may account for some of the T cells.

A note on this clone: The observed sequence ends 3 residues before the CDR3 terminus, with the missing tail filled in from the germline J gene. V and J are TRBV18 and TRBJ2-7; D is unresolved. Trimming pared 2 bases from V and 5 bases from J, leaving 10 bases between. The CDR3 loop spans 13 amino acids. CDR1 and CDR2 from the germline V gene are KGHSH and LQKENI. CDR3 bases read: TGTGCCAGCTCACCAGGGCCGTACGACGAG. This codes for CASSPGPYDE. The CDR3 as a whole reads CASSPGPYDEQYF. Full variable domain (rest looked up from reference TRBV18 and TRBJ2-7): NAGVMQNPRHLVRRRGQEARLRCSPMKGHSHVYWYRQLPEEGLKFMVYLQKENIIDESGMPKERFSAEFPKEGPSILRIQQVVRGDSAAYFCASSPGPYDEQYFGPGTRLTVT.

Regarding this clone: Read sequence stops 3 residues before the CDR3 end, and the germline J gene provides the missing end. The J gene is TRBJ2-1, the V gene TRBV7-2, with 7 bases aligning to TRBD1. Per the germline V gene, CDR1 is SGHTA and CDR2 is FQGNSA. This CDR3 comprises 16 residues. V trimming: 4 bases; J trimming: 0 bases; junction bases outside the gene matches: 6. The CDR3 is CASSSATGRSYNEQFF. The covered CDR3 bases are TGTGCCAGCAGCTCAGCGACAGGGCGCTCCTACAATGAG.

As regards this clone: Read data end 3 residues before the CDR3 end; the end is taken from the germline J gene. The chain couples TRBV5-1 to TRBJ2-1; 9 bases are a match to TRBD2. This CDR3 has 15 amino acids. V shed 0 bases and J 9 bases; nucleotides not matched to a gene: 7. The germline gives CDR1 SGHRS, CDR2 YFSETQ. The CDR3: CASSLGTSGRGEQFF. The part of the CDR3 DNA that was read is TGCGCCAGCAGCTTGGGTACTAGCGGGCGCGGTGAG. The complete variable domain, with remaining parts taken from reference TRBV5-1 and TRBJ2-1, reads KAGVTQTPRYLIKTRGQQVTLSCSPISGHRSVSWYQQTPGQGLQFLFEYFSETQRNKGNFPGRFSGRQFSNSRSEMNVSTLELGDSALYLCASSLGTSGRGEQFFGPGTRLTVL.

CDR3: CSARDTGQGNSGANVLTF. The CDR3 DNA, read in part, is TGCAGTGCTAGAGATACGGGACAGGGGAACTCTGGGGCCAACGTC. V is TRBV20-1 and J is TRBJ2-6; 10 nucleotides agree with TRBD1. The observed sequence ends 3 residues before the CDR3 terminus, with the missing tail filled in from the germline J gene. CDR3 length equals 18 residues. Germline V CDR1 and CDR2: DFQATT, SNEGSKA (reference sequence). V lost 0 bases and J lost 0; bases outside the gene matches: 5.

On this clone itself: The read ends 3 residues shy of where the CDR3 ends; the end is completed using the germline J gene. The chain carries TRBV20-1 and TRBJ2-1; 7 nucleotides agree with TRBD2. This CDR3 has 12 amino acids. Germline assignment: CDR1 DFQATT and CDR2 SNEGSKA (reference sequence). V shed 5 bases, J shed 8 bases, and the junction held 6 bases outside the gene matches. This chain's CDR3 is CSAQSGKDEQFF. The sequenced CDR3 bases are TGCAGTGCTCAAAGCGGGAAAGATGAG.

CDR3 protein: CASSTRERTSRETQYF. Partial CDR3 DNA: TGTGCCAGCAGTACTCGCGAGAGGACAAGTCGAGAGACC. The chain combines TRBV28 with TRBJ2-5, with D tentatively TRBD1 (5 bases). The read ends 3 residues shy of where the CDR3 ends; the end is completed using the germline J gene. Trimming took off 5 bases at V and 4 bases at J, with 20 bases between the two ends. Germline CDR1 MDHEN, CDR2 SYDVKM. The CDR3 extends over 16 amino acids.

About this clone itself: The junction differs from germline at one of its ends, possibly a read error. The read halts 3 residues ahead of the CDR3 end, with the missing end drawn from the germline J gene. Other nucleotide sequences from this sample produce the same CDR3. The J gene is TRBJ2-2, the V gene TRBV4-2; 9 nucleotides match TRBD2. CDR3 size: 17 residues. The germline V gene has CDR1 LGHNA and CDR2 YNFKEQ. CDR3 loop: CASSQEVLAGRTGELFF. The covered CDR3 bases are TGCGCCAGCAGCCAAGAAGTTCTAGCGGGGAGGACCGGGGAG.

This clone is deemed medium-sized (0.01 to 0.1%) by its frequency. The read stops 3 residues short of the end of the CDR3; the missing end is completed from the germline J gene. The chain links TRBV7-3 to TRBJ2-7; 7 bases fit TRBD2. The V and J ends lost 2 bases and 5 bases, in that order; junction bases with no gene match: 3. The length of the CDR3 is 13 residues. The germline V gene encodes CDR1 SGHTA and CDR2 FQGTGA. The sequenced part of the CDR3 DNA is TGTGCCAGCAGCTTAGCGGGAGAGGACGAG. This sequence encodes CASSLAGEDE. The full CDR3 sequence reads CASSLAGEDEQYF.

With respect to this clone: The read ends 3 residues before the CDR3 terminus; that terminus is restored from the germline J gene. The rearrangement joins TRBV5-1 to TRBJ2-2, with D possibly TRBD2 on 6 matching bases. V lost 4 bases to trimming and J lost 4 bases, with 17 bases between them. The CDR3 is made up of 16 amino acids. CDR1 is SGHRS, CDR2 YFSETQ, per germline. This CDR3 reads CASSPAAGKSTGELFF. Incomplete CDR3 DNA: TGCGCCAGCAGCCCCGCCGCGGGGAAATCCACCGGGGAG.

Points on this clone: The observed sequence ends 3 residues before the CDR3 terminus, with the missing tail filled in from the germline J gene. V usage is TRBV20-1 and J usage is TRBJ2-7; 10 bases match TRBD1. V was pared by 6 bases and J by 3 bases, with 5 bases of the junction left unmatched. The CDR3 is 13 residues long. Germline CDR1 reads DFQATT; CDR2 reads SNEGSKA (reference sequence). The CDR3 DNA, read in part, is TGCAGTGCCTTCAGGACAGGGGGCTACGAG. Translated, it gives CSAFRTGGYE. The CDR3, in full, reads CSAFRTGGYEQYF.

According to its frequency, this clone is medium-sized. The sequenced fragment ends 3 residues before the CDR3 boundary, so the rest is inferred from the germline J gene. The chain combines TRBV5-1 with TRBJ1-5, with D hard to call. In germline, CDR1 is SGHRS, CDR2 YFSETQ. This CDR3 has 15 residues. Between the trimmed V and J ends, which lost 0 bases and 5 bases, there was a span of 12 bases. The covered CDR3 bases are TGCGCCAGCAGCTTGGCGGGCAGGACTGATCAGCCC. It specifies CASSLAGRTDQP. The complete CDR3 sequence is CASSLAGRTDQPQHF.

In regard to this clone: Sequencing ends 3 residues short of the CDR3 end; the germline J gene provides the rest. The chain combines TRBV28 with TRBJ2-2, with TRBD1 as a possible D gene (6 bases). Trimming left V 5 bases short and J 2 bases short, with 15 bases between. CDR1 MDHEN and CDR2 SYDVKM come from the germline V gene. The CDR3 runs 16 residues. The covered CDR3 bases are TGTGCCAGCAGTCCCCAGGGACACTCAAACACCGGGGAG. This sequence encodes CASSPQGHSNTGE. The full CDR3 is CASSPQGHSNTGELFF.

For this clone: From the germline J gene comes the end of the CDR3, since the read stops 3 residues before it. J is TRBJ2-3 and V is TRBV27; the D gene is possibly TRBD1 (8 bases). Trimming stripped 5 bases from V and 8 bases from J, with 14 bases between. CDR3 length: 13 amino acids. The germline V gene encodes CDR1 MNHEY and CDR2 SMNVEV (reference sequence). Here the CDR3 reads CASSPDREGTQYF. Incomplete CDR3 DNA: TGTGCCAGCAGTCCGGACAGGGAGGGTACG.

Remarks on this clone: Read sequence stops 3 residues before the CDR3 end, and the germline J gene provides the missing end. This chain joins TRBV20-1 and TRBJ2-4; 7 bases are shared with TRBD2. Germline V CDR1 and CDR2: DFQATT, SNEGSKA (reference sequence). This CDR3 is 16 amino acids long. Trimming took 2 bases from V and 2 from J; bases not matched to a gene: 9. The CDR3 DNA, read in part, is TGCAGTGCTAGATTGGGGGGGAGTAGATCCAAAAACATT. Translation: CSARLGGSRSKNI. The whole CDR3 region reads CSARLGGSRSKNIQYF.

A remark on this clone: The read gets to within 3 residues of the CDR3 end, and the germline J gene fills in the rest. The chain has TRBV4-2 and TRBJ1-4, with unresolved D. V was shortened by 0 bases and J by 1 base, with 9 bases between the two germline ends. The CDR3 extends over 16 amino acids. Germline V gene data show CDR1 as LGHNA and CDR2 as YNFKEQ. Partial CDR3 DNA: TGTGCCAGCAGCCAAGATAGGGCCGGAACTAATGAAAAA. This gives the protein CASSQDRAGTNEK. The whole CDR3 protein reads CASSQDRAGTNEKLFF.